This paragraph covers one TCR beta chain sequence. Its antigen is currently not known. There are no base qualities to consult, and no much larger clone falls within one base. CDR1 and CDR2 are read off the germline V gene as SGHTA and FQGNSA. Trimming costs V 3 bases and J 3 bases, and their ends lie 9 bases apart. The CDR3 has 13 amino acids, counting the end cysteine and phenylalanine. Of all the DNA, just the CDR3 is kept, 39 bases in frame from base 1. The immunoSEQ Assay was used to sequence TCRbeta CDR3 regions. After extraction, genomic DNA underwent amplification by bias-controlled multiplex PCR, followed by high-throughput sequencing. The paper's processing steps were these. To quantify the absolute abundance of every unique TCRbeta CDR3 region, sequences were collapsed and filtered. T cell fraction was estimated by normalizing TCRbeta template counts to usable DNA, with usable DNA measured through amplification of reference genes found in all nucleated cells. Repertoire TCRs were annotated as SARS-CoV-2-specific by exact matching of V gene, CDR3 amino acid sequence and J gene to a known reactive TCR set. The reference SARS-CoV-2 TCR set came from MIRA and was filtered for enrichment in COVID-19-positive ImmuneCODE repertoires, removing public or cross-reactive TCRs. Using the MIRA antigens, annotated TCRs were further analysed by specific ORF or by position within an ORF. Breadth was defined as annotated unique rearrangements over total unique productive rearrangements; depth was the summed frequency of those rearrangements. Two-sided Wilcoxon rank-sum tests were applied when comparing TCR breadth between groups. TCRdb re-hosts the immuneACCESS table, in-frame sequences only. Its copies lack some clones; in the studies checked, an unresolved V gene accounts for under half of them, and the cause for the rest is not known. V, J and clone size are those of that table, while D and trimming were read from the DNA. This sample comprises around 300,000 clones, approximately 90% of them detected only once. The ten largest make up roughly 5% of the sample.

The data were obtained in a study of Ad26.COV2.S vaccination and SARS-CoV-2 variants (dated by TCRdb to 2020 to 2022). About the investigation overall: Donors in the vaccine arm were drawn from COV1001, a phase I-IIa trial of Ad26.COV2.S in healthy adults that was multicentre, randomized, double-blind and placebo-controlled. Ad26.COV2.S was administered intramuscularly at 5 x 10^10 or 1 x 10^11 viral particles, either as a single shot or as two shots given 56 days apart. TCRbeta repertoire sequencing was used to assess the specificity and breadth of SARS-CoV-2-reactive T cell receptors after Ad26.COV2.S vaccination. A total of 32 samples were included in the TCR-sequenced set, comprising approximately 20 Ad26.COV2.S vaccine recipients, 5 placebo recipients and 8 SARS-CoV-2 convalescent individuals. Participants in the trial were split at random into five groups of five each, receiving low-dose or high-dose Ad26.COV2.S once or twice, or else placebo on both occasions. Throughout the experiments and outcome assessment, investigators stayed blinded to trial group allocation.

The sample's treatment or condition, from its label and the paper: roughly 19 received Ad26.COV2.S at low or high dose, single or two shots; about 5 received placebo; per-sample allocation not given. Repertoires of vaccine and placebo recipients were sequenced from samples collected on day 63 after the first injection. Between 29 July and 7 August 2020, Cohort 1b enrolled 25 adults aged 18-55 years at one site in Boston, USA. As a vaccine, Ad26.COV2.S was a replication-incompetent adenovirus type 26 vector that expressed a prefusion-stabilized SARS-CoV-2 spike protein derived from the original Wuhan strain. Study-wide conclusions, independent of this receptor: The study lacked the statistical power to compare responses across vaccine doses or regimens. Higher spike-specific TCR breadth was observed in Ad26.COV2.S recipients than in placebo recipients (P = 0.0014). The authors noted that the TCR breadth and depth analyses may have underestimated total T cell responses. After vaccination, substantial breadth of spike-specific CD8+ and CD4+ T cell responses was reported. Non-spike TCR breadth was comparable between vaccine and placebo recipients, consistent with the vaccine containing only spike.

In this chain, TRBV7-2 is recombined with TRBJ2-7, with TRBD1 perhaps the D gene, on 6 matching bases. The sample was peripheral blood, taken in a trial of Ad26.COV2.S vaccine versus placebo. The clonotype was recovered from a person between 18 and 65 years old who received the Ad26.COV2.S COVID-19 vaccine or a placebo. The CDR3 region reads CASSLTDSYEQYF. The nucleotides are TGTGCCAGCAGCTTGACGGACAGCTACGAGCAGTACTTC. With the rest looked up from the reference TRBV7-2 and TRBJ2-7 genes rather than sequenced, the full variable domain is GAGVSQSPSNKVTEKGKDVELRCDPISGHTALYWYRQSLGQGLEFLIYFQGNSAPDKSGLPSDRFSAERTGGSVSTLTIQRTQQEDSAVYLCASSLTDSYEQYFGPGTRLTVT.